This is a list of T cell receptor beta chains from one sample in a study of blood T cell repertoires in COVID-19. Repertoires were generated with immunoSEQ multiplex PCR, while TCRdb's copy carries only in-frame clones and drops some. The sample has approximately 170,000 clones, roughly 84% seen once. The sample comprised peripheral blood. All receptors come from an elderly woman with active or convalescent COVID-19. CDR3s include the opening cysteine and the closing phenylalanine or tryptophan. A D gene is named only where the DNA matches it firmly. Rows may omit the clone size; those that give it use once, few, many or a size class.

TRBV11-3	TRBD2	TRBJ2-1	.	TGTGCCAGCAGCTTATCGGGCGGGAGCTCCTACAATGAGCAGTTCTTC	CASSLSGGSSYNEQFF
TRBV12-5	TRBD1	TRBJ1-1	.	TGTGCTAATGGTTTTCACACAGGGGTGCGCACTGAAGCTTTCTTT	CANGFHTGVRTEAFF
TRBV6-6	.	TRBJ1-4	.	TGTGCCAGCAGCCAGTCCTCTAATGAAAAACTGTTTTTT	CASSQSSNEKLFF
TRBV6-5	.	TRBJ2-7	.	TGTGCCAGCAGCGTGGGTGTCGCGGGCGAGCAGTACTTC	CASSVGVAGEQYF
TRBV5-1	.	TRBJ2-5	.	TGCGCCAGCAGCTTGGGAGGGATGGAGGGCCAAGAGACCCAGTACTTC	CASSLGGMEGQETQYF
TRBV18	.	TRBJ1-2	.	TGTGCCAGCTCACCGACCCGGGATGTAGCTAACTATGGCTACACCTTC	CASSPTRDVANYGYTF
TRBV5-1	TRBD1	TRBJ1-2	.	TGCGCCAGCAGCTCGGACAGGGGAACTAACTATGGCTACACCTTC	CASSSDRGTNYGYTF
TRBV5-1	TRBD2	TRBJ2-1	.	TGCGCCAGCAGCCAGACTAGCGGGAGTGTATACGATGAGCAGTTCTTC	CASSQTSGSVYDEQFF
TRBV5-1	.	TRBJ2-5	once	TGCGCCAGCAGCCGGGGGGCAGGGAATGGGGAAGAGACCCAGTACTTC	CASSRGAGNGEETQYF
TRBV7-9	.	TRBJ2-3	.	TGTGCCAGCAGCCCGGGGAGAGATACGCAGTATTTT	CASSPGRDTQYF
TRBV19	TRBD2	TRBJ2-3	.	TGTGCCAGTAGTATGGGGTTTGGCGGGAGGGCCGAAGATACGCAGTATTTT	CASSMGFGGRAEDTQYF
TRBV6-2/TRBV6-3	TRBD1	TRBJ1-2	.	TGTGCCAGCAGTAGGGACAGCGGCTATGGCTACACCTTC	CASSRDSGYGYTF
TRBV6-1	.	TRBJ1-5	once	TGTGCCAGCAGTGACCGGGGTAGTCAGCCCCAGCATTTT	CASSDRGSQPQHF
TRBV30	TRBD1	TRBJ1-2	.	TGTGCCTGGAGCACCAGGACAGGGCTCTATGGCTACACCTTC	CAWSTRTGLYGYTF
TRBV5-1	TRBD1	TRBJ2-7	.	TGCGCCAGCATGGGGGGACAGGGGTCCGCCGAGCAGTACTTC	CASMGGQGSAEQYF
TRBV13	.	TRBJ1-2	.	TGTGCCAGCAGCTTAGGCTCGGGTAACTATGGCTACACCTTC	CASSLGSGNYGYTF
TRBV19	.	TRBJ2-2	.	TGTGCCAGTAACGGGGTCCCGAACACCGGGGAGCTGTTTTTT	CASNGVPNTGELFF
TRBV6-5	TRBD1	TRBJ1-5	.	TGTGCCAGCAGCCACAGGGGGCACGATCAGCCCCAGCATTTT	CASSHRGHDQPQHF
TRBV7-8	.	TRBJ2-1	.	TGTGCCAGCAGCTTAGGACTGAACTATTACAATGAGCAGTTCTTC	CASSLGLNYYNEQFF
TRBV28	.	TRBJ2-7	.	TGTGCCAGCAGTCCACCTCCGAGAAACTACGAGCAGTACTTC	CASSPPPRNYEQYF
TRBV20-1	.	TRBJ1-2	.	TGCAGTGCTAGTCACACAGGAGTCTATGGCTACACCTTC	CSASHTGVYGYTF